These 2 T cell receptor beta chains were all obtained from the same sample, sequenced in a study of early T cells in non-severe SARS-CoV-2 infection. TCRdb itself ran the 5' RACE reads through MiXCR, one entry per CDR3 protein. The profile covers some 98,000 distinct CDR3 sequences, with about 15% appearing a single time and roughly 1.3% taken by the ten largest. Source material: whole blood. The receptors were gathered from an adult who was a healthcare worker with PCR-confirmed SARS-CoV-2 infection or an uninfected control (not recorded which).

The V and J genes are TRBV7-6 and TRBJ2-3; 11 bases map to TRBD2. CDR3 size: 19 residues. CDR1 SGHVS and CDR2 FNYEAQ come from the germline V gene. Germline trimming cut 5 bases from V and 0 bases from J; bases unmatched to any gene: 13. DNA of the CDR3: TGTGCCAGCAGCCTAGTGGGACTAGCGGTCTTGGTTAGCACAGATACGCAGTATTTT. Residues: CASSLVGLAVLVSTDTQYF.

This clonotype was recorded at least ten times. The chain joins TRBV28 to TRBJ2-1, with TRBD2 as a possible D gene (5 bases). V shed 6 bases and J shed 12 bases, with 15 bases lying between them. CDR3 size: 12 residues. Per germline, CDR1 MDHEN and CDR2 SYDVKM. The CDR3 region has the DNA TGTGCCAGCAGCCTGGGCGAGCGGAGGCAGTTCTTC. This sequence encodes CASSLGERRQFF.